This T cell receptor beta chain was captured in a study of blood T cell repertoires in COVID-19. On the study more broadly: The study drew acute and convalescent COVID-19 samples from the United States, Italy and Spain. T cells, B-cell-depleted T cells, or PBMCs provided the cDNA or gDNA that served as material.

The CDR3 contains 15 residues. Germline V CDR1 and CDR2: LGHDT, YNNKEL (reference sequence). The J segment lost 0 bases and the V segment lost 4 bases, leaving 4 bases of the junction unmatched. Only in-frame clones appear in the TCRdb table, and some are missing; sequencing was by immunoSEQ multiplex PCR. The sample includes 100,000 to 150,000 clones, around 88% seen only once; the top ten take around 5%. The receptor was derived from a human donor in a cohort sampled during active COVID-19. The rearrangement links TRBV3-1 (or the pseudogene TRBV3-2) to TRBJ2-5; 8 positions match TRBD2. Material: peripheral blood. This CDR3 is CASSPIAGNQETQYF. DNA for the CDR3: TGTGCCAGCAGCCCAATAGCGGGAAACCAAGAGACCCAGTACTTC.